This T cell receptor (beta chain) was found in a study of blood T cell repertoires in COVID-19. Study-wide background: Donors in the United States, Italy and Spain gave samples during acute or convalescent COVID-19.

The CDR3 is 15 residues long. CDR1 and CDR2 from the germline V gene are SNHLY and FYNNEI. The V gene end was trimmed by 10 bases and the J gene end by 4 bases; junction bases not matched to a gene: 12. Repertoires were generated with immunoSEQ multiplex PCR, while TCRdb's copy carries only in-frame clones and drops some. The repertoire includes roughly 260,000 clones, about 87% of them detected once, and around 2.6% sits in the top ten. This clonotype originated in a woman in her twenties or thirties with acute COVID-19. V gene TRBV2 combines with J gene TRBJ1-4; 7 nucleotides agree with TRBD1. The sequenced sample was PBMCs or T cells enriched from blood (not recorded which). This CDR3 is CATKPRQGGNEKLFF. The CDR3 bases are TGTGCCACCAAGCCAAGACAGGGAGGTAATGAAAAACTGTTTTTT.